This TCR beta chain derives from a study of vaccination and CD4 T cells after COVID-19. Across the whole study: Samples taken post-COVID came a median around 3.5 months after diagnosis, ranging from 35 to 161. Post-vaccine sampling followed dose two by a median approximately 74 days (range 14 to 241). Overlapping peptides covering the spike proteins of SARS-CoV-2, HCoV-NL63, HCoV-OC43 and HCoV-229E were added to stimulate cells.

Notes on this clonotype: Its specificity is unknown.

Stated treatment: roughly 10-day PBMC culture with coronavirus spike peptide pools or control peptides (ViraFEST assay). Sequenced with the Oncomine TCR Beta short-read assay was DNA taken from cultured CD4+ T cells. Scientists extracted genomic DNA from CD4+ T cells grown in culture. TCRdb redid the calling of the PCR reads with MiXCR, one entry per CDR3 protein. In the table there are about 10,000 distinct CDR3 sequences, about three fifths of which are singletons. CDR3 length: 14 amino acids. Germline V gene sequence: CDR1 SGHTA, CDR2 FQGNSA. V shed 3 bases and J shed 0 bases, with 8 bases lying between them.

The chain combines TRBV7-2 with TRBJ1-1; D is unclear. This clonotype was sampled from a human donor who had recovered from COVID-19. Sequenced input: CD4+ T cells from blood, cultured in vitro. CDR3 in amino acids: CASSLTQLNTEAFF. CDR3 DNA: TGTGCCAGCAGCTTGACGCAGTTGAACACTGAAGCTTTCTTT.